This passage covers 31 T cell receptor beta chains from one sample sequenced in a study of memory CD4+ T cells and cytomegalovirus serostatus. Single viable CD3+CD4+CD8-CD45RO+ cells were sorted as the memory CD4+ T cells. Repertoires were generated with immunoSEQ multiplex PCR, while TCRdb's copy carries only in-frame clones and drops some. The table lists about 31,000 clones, around four fifths of them singletons. The sample consisted of memory CD4+ T cells from blood. The receptor source for this set is an adult in good health and CMV-seronegative. Some clones in this sample may be carry-over from other donors' samples.

This chain connects TRBV5-1 to TRBJ1-2; 9 positions match TRBD1. The V segment lost 4 bases and the J segment 12 bases; nucleotides outside the gene matches: 10. Germline V gene sequence: CDR1 SGHRS, CDR2 YFSETQ. The CDR3 sequence is 13 residues long. The CDR3 coding sequence is TGCGCCAGCAGCAATACTAACAGGGGGCAGAACACCTTC. Translating gives CASSNTNRGQNTF.

The chain joins TRBV29-1 to TRBJ2-2; a weak D match, TRBD1 (5 bases). This CDR3 region has 12 residues. Germline-derived CDR1 and CDR2 are SQVTM and ANQGSEA. V shed 5 bases and J shed 5 bases, with 9 bases lying between them. CDR3 bases: TGCAGCGTTAACCAGGGTACCGGGGAGCTGTTTTTT. The encoded protein is CSVNQGTGELFF.

The chain carries TRBV6-1 and TRBJ2-3, with TRBD2 identical over 7 bases. The CDR3 is made up of 15 amino acids. The V segment lost 4 bases and the J segment 1 base; nucleotides outside the gene matches: 5. CDR1 and CDR2 from the germline V gene are MNHNS and SASEGT. The CDR3 sequence: CASSVDGGGTDTQYF. The CDR3 bases are TGTGCCAGCAGTGTTGATGGGGGGGGCACAGATACGCAGTATTTT.

The chain uses TRBV7-2 and TRBJ1-4, with D possibly being TRBD1 (5 bases). Looked up from germline, CDR1 is SGHTA and CDR2 is FQGNSA. The germline V and J ends were trimmed by 1 base and 8 bases, with 8 bases remaining between them. The CDR3 covers 13 residues. CDR3 nucleotides: TGTGCCAGCAGCTTAGTCACAGGAGAAAAACTGTTTTTT. Its translation is CASSLVTGEKLFF.

The V and J genes are TRBV28 and TRBJ2-7; TRBD1 aligns across 8 bases. This CDR3 region has 15 residues. V was pared by 5 bases and J by 1 base, with 7 bases of the junction left unmatched. Germline V gene sequence: CDR1 MDHEN, CDR2 SYDVKM. As DNA, the CDR3 is TGTGCCAGCAGTCTCCAGGGGGCGCGTTCCTACGAGCAGTACTTC. This encodes CASSLQGARSYEQYF.

This chain uses TRBV5-4 with TRBJ1-1, with D maybe TRBD1 (5 bases). V was trimmed by 4 bases and J by 4 bases, leaving 17 bases between them. This CDR3 has 15 amino acids. Per the germline V gene, CDR1 is SGHNT and CDR2 is YYREEE (reference sequence). In DNA form, the CDR3 reads TGTGCCAGCAGCCCGGGCGGGGGTCTGGGCACTGAAGCTTTCTTT. Translated, it gives CASSPGGGLGTEAFF.

The chain couples TRBV7-2 to TRBJ2-1, with D possibly being TRBD1 (6 bases). V was shortened by 7 bases and J by 6 bases, with 19 bases between the two germline ends. The germline CDR1 and CDR2 sequences are SGHTA and FQGNSA. The CDR3 runs to 15 residues. The CDR3 sequence is CASNLPRRGFNEQFF. The CDR3 DNA reads as TGTGCCAGCAACCTACCCCGCAGGGGTTTCAATGAGCAGTTCTTC.

CDR3 residues: CASSLDREAFF. CDR3 nucleotides: TGCGCCAGCAGCTTGGACAGGGAAGCTTTCTTT. The chain combines TRBV5-1 with TRBJ1-1, with D possibly TRBD1 on 5 matching bases. V was clipped by 0 bases and J by 8 bases, with 5 bases between them. Looked up from germline, CDR1 is SGHRS and CDR2 is YFSETQ. The CDR3 is 11 amino acids.

The chain carries TRBV28 and TRBJ2-2; D possibly uses TRBD1 or TRBD2 (6 bases each). CDR1 and CDR2 from the germline V gene are MDHEN and SYDVKM. The CDR3 consists of 15 residues. V lost 3 bases, J lost 6 bases, and 14 bases lay in between. CDR3: CASSFPRDIPGELFF. In DNA, the CDR3 is TGTGCCAGCAGTTTCCCGCGGGACATCCCCGGGGAGCTGTTTTTT.

V gene TRBV20-1 combines with J gene TRBJ2-2; D not resolved. CDR1 is DFQATT and CDR2 is SNEGSKA in the germline V gene (reference sequence). This CDR3 contains 11 residues. V was cut by 6 bases and J by 7 bases, with 9 bases left in between. This chain's CDR3 is CSAFSIGELFF. For the CDR3, the DNA is TGCAGTGCGTTTAGCATCGGGGAGCTGTTTTTT.

This clone was found once. This chain links TRBV28 with TRBJ1-2, with D possibly matching TRBD1 (6 bases). The V gene lost 3 bases and the J gene lost 7 bases, with 21 bases spanning the gap. Per the germline V gene, CDR1 is MDHEN and CDR2 is SYDVKM. The CDR3 spans 16 residues. Written as DNA, the CDR3 is TGTGCCAGCAGTTTTAGCGTTGGGGACACCGCGCGTGGCTACACCTTC. It encodes CASSFSVGDTARGYTF.

The CDR3 protein is CASSMISYNEQFF. In DNA form, the CDR3 reads TGTGCCAGCAGTATGATATCCTACAATGAGCAGTTCTTC. This chain connects TRBV6-1 to TRBJ2-1, with D unresolved. Trimming cost V 5 bases and J 1 base, with 6 bases left between them. Germline loops: CDR1 MNHNS, CDR2 SASEGT. This CDR3 contains 13 residues.

The V gene is TRBV4-3, the J gene TRBJ2-5; 7 positions agree with TRBD1. CDR3 length equals 15 residues. Germline loops: CDR1 LGHNA, CDR2 YSLEER. Trimming removed 0 bases from V and 7 bases from J; junction bases left unmatched: 8. CDR3 loop: CASSQELQGMGTQYF. CDR3 bases: TGCGCCAGCAGCCAAGAATTACAGGGGATGGGGACCCAGTACTTC.

The V gene is TRBV7-2, the J gene TRBJ1-4; 8 bases fit TRBD1. Germline V CDR1 and CDR2: SGHTA, FQGNSA. This CDR3 is built from 16 residues. The J segment lost 8 bases and the V segment lost 1 base, leaving 9 bases of the junction unmatched. The CDR3 DNA follows: TGTGCCAGCAGCTTAGGGCTGACAGGGGTTCTCGAAAAACTGTTTTTT. This sequence encodes CASSLGLTGVLEKLFF.

This clone was detected only a few times. The chain couples TRBV29-1 to TRBJ1-1; 9 bases map to TRBD1. The CDR3 contains 13 residues. Trimming at V came to 7 bases and at J to 7 bases, leaving 10 bases not matched to a gene. Germline CDR1 reads SQVTM; CDR2 reads ANQGSEA. Here the CDR3 reads CSGSTGTGLEAFF. CDR3 bases: TGCAGCGGTTCCACCGGGACAGGGCTTGAAGCTTTCTTT.

The J gene is TRBJ1-1, the V gene TRBV5-1; 9 bases are a match to TRBD1. V was clipped by 4 bases and J by 3 bases; unmatched bases: 4. The CDR3 is made up of 14 amino acids. Germline V gene sequence: CDR1 SGHRS, CDR2 YFSETQ. The CDR3, as DNA: TGCGCCAGCAGCGTCGGACAGGGGTACACTGAAGCTTTCTTT. This gives the protein CASSVGQGYTEAFF.

This chain uses TRBV7-9 with TRBJ1-3; no definite D call. Deletions cut 0 bases from V and 0 bases from J, with 9 bases between. The V gene's germline CDR1 is SEHNR and CDR2 FQNEAQ (reference sequence). The CDR3 loop spans 16 amino acids. The CDR3, as DNA: TGTGCCAGCAGCTTAGCGGACTTATCCTCTGGAAACACCATATATTTT. Translating it yields CASSLADLSSGNTIYF.

The rearrangement uses TRBV2 and TRBJ1-6; a possible D gene is TRBD1 (6 bases). The CDR3 contains 18 residues. Trimming left V 2 bases short and J 0 bases short, with 14 bases between. CDR1 is SNHLY and CDR2 is FYNNEI in the germline V gene. The CDR3 spells CASSETGGASSYNSPLHF. CDR3 bases: TGTGCCAGCAGTGAAACGGGGGGGGCGAGCTCCTATAATTCACCCCTCCACTTT.

CDR3 region: CASGGGTAGNTIYF. The CDR3 bases are TGTGCCTCCGGGGGGGGGACTGCTGGAAACACCATATATTTT. The rearrangement links TRBV6-1 to TRBJ1-3, with a weak D call TRBD1 (5 bases). CDR1 is MNHNS, CDR2 SASEGT, per germline. Trimming left V 11 bases short and J 2 bases short, with 16 bases between. This CDR3 comprises 14 residues.

The chain carries TRBV4-1 and TRBJ1-5; no clear D. Looked up from germline, CDR1 is MGHRA and CDR2 is YSYEKL. Trimming stripped 2 bases from V and 7 bases from J, with 9 bases between. This CDR3 has 13 residues. The CDR3 sequence: CASSQTLGQPQHF. CDR3 bases: TGCGCCAGCAGCCAAACCCTGGGGCAGCCCCAGCATTTT.

The rearrangement links TRBV11-3 to TRBJ2-6; D may be TRBD2 (6 bases). CDR1 and CDR2 (germline): SGHNT, YENEEA. The length of the CDR3 is 14 residues. Trimming removed 5 bases at V and 4 bases at J, with 9 bases between. The CDR3 here is CASSGEAGANVLTF. In DNA, the CDR3 is TGTGCCAGCAGCGGGGAGGCCGGGGCCAACGTCCTGACTTTC.

This rearrangement joins TRBV6-5 to TRBJ2-7, with 12 bases fitting TRBD1. The V and J ends lost 4 bases and 4 bases, in that order; junction bases with no gene match: 5. The CDR3 loop spans 15 amino acids. Per germline, CDR1 MNHEY and CDR2 SVGAGI. The CDR3 loop is CASSLGGQGAYEQYF. The CDR3 DNA sequence: TGTGCCAGCAGTTTAGGGGGACAGGGGGCTTACGAGCAGTACTTC.

This clone has only one observation. This sample includes further DNA sequences coding for the same CDR3. The chain combines TRBV30 with TRBJ1-5; D remains unclear. Germline CDR1 and CDR2: GTSNPN and SVGIG (reference sequence). Deletions cut 1 base from V and 1 base from J, with 5 bases between. The CDR3 is 13 residues long. CDR3 amino acids: CAWSGDSNQPQHF. The DNA of the CDR3 is TGTGCCTGGAGTGGAGACAGCAATCAGCCCCAGCATTTT.

The J gene is TRBJ1-1, the V gene TRBV4-1; no definite D call. V shed 3 bases and J shed 0 bases, with 17 bases lying between them. This CDR3 region has 17 residues. The germline V gene has CDR1 MGHRA and CDR2 YSYEKL. Here the CDR3 DNA reads TGCGCCAGCAGCCACCCCCTCGGGTCTTCCATGAACACTGAAGCTTTCTTT. This encodes CASSHPLGSSMNTEAFF.

The V gene is TRBV5-6, the J gene TRBJ1-2, with 7 positions matching TRBD1. Germline V CDR1 and CDR2: SGHDT, YYEEEE. CDR3 length: 13 amino acids. J lost 5 bases, V lost 4 bases, and 5 bases had no gene match. CDR3 in amino acids: CASSRAGGYGYTF. The CDR3 nucleotides read TGTGCCAGCAGCAGGGCAGGGGGGTATGGCTACACCTTC.

In this sample, this clone turned up once. The chain links TRBV5-5 to TRBJ1-3; D gene unclear. The CDR3 totals 16 residues. The ends were cut back, 0 bases at V and 0 bases at J, with 10 bases in the middle. Germline-derived CDR1 and CDR2 are SGHKS and YYEKEE (reference sequence). CDR3 amino acids: CASSLDRSFSGNTIYF. The CDR3 DNA follows: TGTGCCAGCAGCTTGGACCGATCCTTCTCTGGAAACACCATATATTTT.

The rearrangement links TRBV4-1 to TRBJ1-1; D ambiguous. CDR1 is MGHRA, CDR2 YSYEKL, per germline. The CDR3 extends over 13 amino acids. Trimming took off 0 bases at V and 10 bases at J, with 12 bases between the two ends. Here the CDR3 DNA reads TGCGCCAGCAGCCAAGATCCTGGCGCCACAGCTTTCTTT. This codes for CASSQDPGATAFF.

V usage is TRBV11-2 and J usage is TRBJ2-3, with 10 nucleotides matching TRBD2. CDR3 length equals 17 residues. CDR1 SGHAT and CDR2 FQNNGV come from the germline V gene. The ends lost 1 base at V and 2 bases at J; junction bases unmatched: 6. CDR3 nucleotides: TGTGCCAGCAGCTTAGGAGGGAGCGGGGGGGTCACAGATACGCAGTATTTT. This sequence encodes CASSLGGSGGVTDTQYF.

The chain joins TRBV9 to TRBJ2-7; D is uncertain. The CDR3 covers 15 residues. Germline CDR1 SGDLS, CDR2 YYNGEE. Trimming stripped 3 bases from V and 3 bases from J, with 16 bases between. The CDR3 region has the DNA TGTGCCAGCAGCGCCGGCATGGGATCAATCTACGAGCAGTACTTC. It is translated as CASSAGMGSIYEQYF.

The rearrangement uses TRBV18 and TRBJ1-5, with D perhaps TRBD1 (5 bases). Trimming cost V 3 bases and J 5 bases, with 17 bases left between them. The CDR3 is 16 residues long. The germline CDR1 and CDR2 sequences are KGHSH and LQKENI. CDR3 nucleotide sequence: TGTGCCAGCTCACCGTATTGGGCGGAAGGGGATCAGCCCCAGCATTTT. It is translated as CASSPYWAEGDQPQHF.

The chain is built from TRBV11-2 and TRBJ1-1; maybe TRBD1 (5 bases). V lost 2 bases, J lost 0 bases, and 13 bases lay in between. The length of the CDR3 is 16 residues. CDR1 is SGHAT and CDR2 is FQNNGV in the germline V gene. The DNA of the CDR3 is TGTGCCAGCAGCTTAAGTTCAGGGATACTGAACACTGAAGCTTTCTTT. Its translation: CASSLSSGILNTEAFF.